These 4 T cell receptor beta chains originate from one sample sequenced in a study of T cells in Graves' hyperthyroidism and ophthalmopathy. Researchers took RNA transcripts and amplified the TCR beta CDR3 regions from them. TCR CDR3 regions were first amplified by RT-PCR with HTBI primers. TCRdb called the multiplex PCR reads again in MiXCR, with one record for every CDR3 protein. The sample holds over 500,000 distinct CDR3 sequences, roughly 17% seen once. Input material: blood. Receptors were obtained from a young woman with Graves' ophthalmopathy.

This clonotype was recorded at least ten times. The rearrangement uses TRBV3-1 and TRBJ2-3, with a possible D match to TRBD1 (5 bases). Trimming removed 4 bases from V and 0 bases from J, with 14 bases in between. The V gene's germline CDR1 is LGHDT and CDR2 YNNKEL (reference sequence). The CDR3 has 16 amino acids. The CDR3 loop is CASSPGLKGSTDTQYF. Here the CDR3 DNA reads TGTGCCAGCAGCCCAGGGCTAAAGGGAAGCACAGATACGCAGTATTTT.

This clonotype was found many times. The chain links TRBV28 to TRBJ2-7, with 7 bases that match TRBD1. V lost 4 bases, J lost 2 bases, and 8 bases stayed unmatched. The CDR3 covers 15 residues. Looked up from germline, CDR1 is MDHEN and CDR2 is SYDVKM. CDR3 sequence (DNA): TGTGCCAGCAGTTCAGCCGGGACAGATGCCTACGAGCAGTACTTC. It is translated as CASSSAGTDAYEQYF.

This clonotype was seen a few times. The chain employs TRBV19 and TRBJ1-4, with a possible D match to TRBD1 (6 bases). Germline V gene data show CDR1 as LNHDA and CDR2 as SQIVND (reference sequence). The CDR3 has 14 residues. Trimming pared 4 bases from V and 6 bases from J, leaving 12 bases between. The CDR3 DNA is TGTGCCAGTAGTACTACAGGGAGGCATGAAAAACTGTTTTTT. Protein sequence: CASSTTGRHEKLFF.

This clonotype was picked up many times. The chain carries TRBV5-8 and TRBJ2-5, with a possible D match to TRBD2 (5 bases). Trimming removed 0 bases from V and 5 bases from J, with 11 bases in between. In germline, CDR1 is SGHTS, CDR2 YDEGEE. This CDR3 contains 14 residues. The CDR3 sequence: CASSLGPSGETQYF. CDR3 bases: TGTGCCAGCAGCTTGGGTCCGTCGGGGGAGACCCAGTACTTC.